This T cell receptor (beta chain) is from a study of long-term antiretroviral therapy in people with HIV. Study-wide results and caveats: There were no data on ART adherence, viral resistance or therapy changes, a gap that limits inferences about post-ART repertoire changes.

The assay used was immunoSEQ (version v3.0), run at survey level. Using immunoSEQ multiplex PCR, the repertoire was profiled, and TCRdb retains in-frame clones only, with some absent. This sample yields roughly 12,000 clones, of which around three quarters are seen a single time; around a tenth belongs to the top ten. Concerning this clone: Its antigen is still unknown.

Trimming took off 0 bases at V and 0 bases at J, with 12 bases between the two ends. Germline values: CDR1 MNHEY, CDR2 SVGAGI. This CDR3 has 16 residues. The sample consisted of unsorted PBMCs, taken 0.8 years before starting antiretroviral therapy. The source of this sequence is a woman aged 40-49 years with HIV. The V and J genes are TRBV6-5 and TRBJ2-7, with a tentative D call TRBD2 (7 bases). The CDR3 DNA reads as TGTGCCAGCAGTTACTCGGGCGGGGGCTACTCCTACGAGCAGTACTTC. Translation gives CASSYSGGGYSYEQYF.